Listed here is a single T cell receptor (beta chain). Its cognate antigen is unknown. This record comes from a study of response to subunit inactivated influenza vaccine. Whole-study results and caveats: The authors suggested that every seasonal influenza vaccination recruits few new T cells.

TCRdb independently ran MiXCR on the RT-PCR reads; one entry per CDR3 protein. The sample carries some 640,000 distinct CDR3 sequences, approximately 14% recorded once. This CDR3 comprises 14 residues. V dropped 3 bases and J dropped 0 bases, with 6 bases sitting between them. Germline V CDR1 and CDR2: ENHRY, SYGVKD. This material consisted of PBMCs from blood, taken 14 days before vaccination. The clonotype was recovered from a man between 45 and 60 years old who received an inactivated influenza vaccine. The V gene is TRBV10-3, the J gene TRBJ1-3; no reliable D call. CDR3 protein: CAISEPGSGNTIYF. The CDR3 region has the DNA TGTGCCATCAGTGAACCAGGCTCTGGAAACACCATATATTTT.